Each of the 15 T cell receptor beta chains below was sequenced from the same sample in a study of blood T cell repertoires in COVID-19. TCRdb keeps only in-frame clones here, not all; method: immunoSEQ multiplex PCR. Of about 130,000 clones listed, around four fifths are singletons. Sequenced: PBMCs or T cells enriched from blood (not recorded which). The receptors originated from a man in his thirties or forties who had recovered from COVID-19.

The chain joins TRBV29-1 to TRBJ2-2, with TRBD2 matching 15 bases. Germline V gives CDR1 SQVTM, CDR2 ANQGSEA. V lost 4 bases and J lost 3; bases outside the gene matches: 3. The CDR3 length is 16 residues. The CDR3 DNA sequence: TGCAGCGTTGCCGGGACTAGCGGGAGGTACACCGGGGAGCTGTTTTTT. Translating gives CSVAGTSGRYTGELFF.

The genes are TRBV5-1 and TRBJ1-3; D remains unclear. V was cut by 2 bases and J by 0 bases, with 9 bases left in between. The CDR3 consists of 15 residues. Looked up from germline, CDR1 is SGHRS and CDR2 is YFSETQ. The CDR3 sequence: CASSFGQVSGNTIYF. The CDR3 bases are TGCGCCAGCAGCTTTGGGCAGGTCTCTGGAAACACCATATATTTT.

The gene calls are TRBV5-4 and TRBJ2-3; 14 bases agree with TRBD2. V was pared by 2 bases and J by 1 base, with 12 bases of the junction left unmatched. The CDR3 covers 20 residues. From germline, CDR1 is SGHNT and CDR2 YYREEE (reference sequence). Written as DNA, the CDR3 is TGTGCCAGCAGCTTACCGGGACTAGCGGGGGCGCGGAGAGGCACAGATACGCAGTATTTT. Translation: CASSLPGLAGARRGTDTQYF.

About this clone: The junction and the germline gene differ at one end; a read error may be behind it. The chain carries TRBV6-1 and TRBJ1-5; weak D call: TRBD1 (5 bases). This CDR3 is built from 14 residues. From germline, CDR1 is MNHNS and CDR2 SASEGT. CDR3 nucleotide sequence: TGTGCCAGCAGGGAAGGGTCAGGGAATCAGCCCCAGCATTTT. Protein product: CASREGSGNQPQHF.

The chain couples TRBV9 to TRBJ2-1, with 7 bases fitting TRBD1. CDR1 and CDR2 (germline): SGDLS, YYNGEE. The V segment lost 4 bases and the J segment 8 bases; nucleotides outside the gene matches: 12. This CDR3 is 15 amino acids long. The CDR3 is CASSSKGTGVDEQFF. Here the CDR3 DNA reads TGTGCCAGCAGCTCAAAGGGAACAGGGGTGGATGAGCAGTTCTTC.

This clone was counted ten times or more. The sample holds other DNA sequences that translate to the same CDR3. The chain is built from TRBV4-1 and TRBJ1-1; 7 nucleotides line up with TRBD1. Germline lookup yields CDR1 MGHRA and CDR2 YSYEKL. The V segment lost 1 base and the J segment 4 bases; nucleotides outside the gene matches: 6. The CDR3 has 15 residues. DNA of the CDR3: TGCGCCAGCAGCCAAGCGTACAGGGGACGCACTGAAGCTTTCTTT. The encoded protein is CASSQAYRGRTEAFF.

The V and J genes are TRBV4-1 and TRBJ1-4; 11 nucleotides align to TRBD1. Per germline, CDR1 MGHRA and CDR2 YSYEKL. V gave up 4 bases and J gave up 8 bases; unmatched junction bases: 3. The CDR3 totals 14 residues. Written as DNA, the CDR3 is TGCGCCAGCAGCCGCGGGACAGGGGGGGAAAAACTGTTTTTT. Residues: CASSRGTGGEKLFF.

The chain employs TRBV23-1 and TRBJ1-3, with D hard to call. TRBV23-1 is identified as an open reading frame with a role that is uncertain. This CDR3 spans 14 amino acids. The ends were cut back, 0 bases at V and 8 bases at J, with 11 bases in the middle. The CDR3 region has the DNA TGCGCCAGCAGTCAATCTAAAAGTGAGGACACCATATATTTT. Translating it yields CASSQSKSEDTIYF.

J is TRBJ2-7 and V is TRBV7-3; tentatively, D is TRBD1 (5 bases). The CDR3 runs 13 residues. The V and J ends lost 3 bases and 3 bases respectively, with 9 bases between them. From germline, CDR1 is SGHTA and CDR2 FQGTGA. CDR3: CASSFTGHYEQYV. In DNA, the CDR3 is TGTGCCAGCAGCTTTACAGGCCACTACGAGCAGTACGTC.

The V gene is TRBV7-9, the J gene TRBJ2-3, with 10 bases lining up with TRBD2. Germline CDR1 is SEHNR and CDR2 is FQNEAQ (reference sequence). The V and J ends lost 5 bases and 1 base, in that order; junction bases with no gene match: 6. The CDR3 consists of 16 residues. CDR3 DNA: TGTGCCAGCAGCCTCCAGCGGGGGGGTGGCACAGATACGCAGTATTTT. This codes for CASSLQRGGGTDTQYF.

The V call is TRBV20-1, the J call TRBJ2-2; D call uncertain. This CDR3 has 15 residues. Germline CDR1 DFQATT, CDR2 SNEGSKA (reference sequence). V lost 3 bases and J 1 base, leaving 12 bases between the germline ends. CDR3 in amino acids: CSASSATMNTGELFF. CDR3 nucleotides: TGCAGTGCTAGTTCCGCGACAATGAACACCGGGGAGCTGTTTTTT.

V is TRBV18 and J is TRBJ2-1, with D unclear. In germline, CDR1 is KGHSH, CDR2 LQKENI. CDR3 length equals 15 residues. V lost 0 bases, J lost 0 bases, and 6 bases lay in between. In DNA form, the CDR3 reads TGTGCCAGCTCACCACCGGCCAGCTCCTACAATGAGCAGTTCTTC. Translating gives CASSPPASSYNEQFF.

This clone was recorded once. V usage is TRBV18 and J usage is TRBJ1-1; 7 nucleotides agree with TRBD1. The CDR3 runs to 14 residues. CDR1 and CDR2 (germline): KGHSH, LQKENI. J lost 5 bases, V lost 2 bases, and 5 bases had no gene match. CDR3 in DNA: TGTGCCAGCTCACCAGACAGGGAGCGGACTGAAGCTTTCTTT. It encodes CASSPDRERTEAFF.

The chain joins TRBV5-1 to TRBJ1-5; D might be TRBD1 (5 bases). V lost 0 bases to trimming and J lost 6 bases, with 13 bases between them. The CDR3 loop spans 15 amino acids. The germline V gene encodes CDR1 SGHRS and CDR2 YFSETQ. In nucleotides, the CDR3 is TGCGCCAGCAGCTTGGAATTCGGGGGTGGTCAGCCCCAGCATTTT. It yields the protein CASSLEFGGGQPQHF. The entire variable domain, with the rest obtained from reference TRBV5-1 and TRBJ1-5, is as follows: KAGVTQTPRYLIKTRGQQVTLSCSPISGHRSVSWYQQTPGQGLQFLFEYFSETQRNKGNFPGRFSGRQFSNSRSEMNVSTLELGDSALYLCASSLEFGGGQPQHFGDGTRLSIL.

The chain recombines TRBV5-4 with TRBJ2-1, with 11 bases matching TRBD1. The CDR3 length is 14 residues. The germline gives CDR1 SGHNT, CDR2 YYREEE (reference sequence). V lost 3 bases and J lost 8; bases outside the gene matches: 4. In nucleotides, the CDR3 is TGTGCCAGCAGCTGGGGGGACAGGGGGGATGAGCAGTTCTTC. Its protein product is CASSWGDRGDEQFF.